A selection of T cell receptor beta chains follows, all from one sample in a study of a mutant IDH1 vaccine in newly diagnosed glioma. Repertoires were generated with immunoSEQ multiplex PCR, while TCRdb's copy carries only in-frame clones and drops some. The sample has some 56,000 clones; less than 80% are singletons. These receptors have no known antigen. Sequencing was performed on PBMCs, taken from a glioma patient whose treatment included an IDH1 peptide vaccine. The receptors originated from a man in his forties or fifties with glioma. CDR3s include the opening cysteine and the closing phenylalanine or tryptophan. Each record gives: CDR3 protein, clone size, J gene, CDR3 length, V gene. Rows give clone size only sometimes, using once, few, many, or a class for an expanded clone.

CDR3: CASSPVSTGLLEQYF
size: once
J: TRBJ2-7
length: 15
V: TRBV7-8

CDR3: CASRVRANTEAFF
size: few
J: TRBJ1-1
length: 13
V: TRBV5-4

CDR3: CASSLFNQPQHF
size: -
J: TRBJ1-5
length: 12
V: TRBV7-9

CDR3: CASSSVGTGASYEQYF
size: -
J: TRBJ2-7
length: 16
V: TRBV5-5

CDR3: CASSAGQGWRYGYTF
size: -
J: TRBJ1-2
length: 15
V: TRBV9

CDR3: CAWSRDSEGGSPLHF
size: -
J: TRBJ1-6
length: 15
V: TRBV30

CDR3: CASSPPSVYEQYF
size: once
J: TRBJ2-7
length: 13
V: TRBV7-2

CDR3: CASKTGMDYGYTF
size: -
J: TRBJ1-2
length: 13
V: TRBV7-2

CDR3: CASSLNPGTYEQYF
size: -
J: TRBJ2-7
length: 14
V: TRBV7-9

CDR3: CASSLRQRETGELFF
size: -
J: TRBJ2-2
length: 15
V: TRBV7-9

CDR3: CASSQAASPLHF
size: -
J: TRBJ1-6
length: 12
V: TRBV4-1

CDR3: CASSQDRQGSYGYTF
size: -
J: TRBJ1-2
length: 15
V: TRBV4-1

CDR3: CASSYSQGAPYEQYF
size: -
J: TRBJ2-7
length: 15
V: TRBV6-5

CDR3: CASSLLRSDTQYF
size: -
J: TRBJ2-3
length: 13
V: TRBV7-9

CDR3: CASSLTTQAHEQFF
size: few
J: TRBJ2-1
length: 14
V: TRBV5-4

CDR3: CASAPGAIYGYTF
size: -
J: TRBJ1-2
length: 13
V: TRBV27

CDR3: CASRQGYNTEAFF
size: few
J: TRBJ1-1
length: 13
V: TRBV6-5

CDR3: CASSQDIREGGAGNTIYF
size: -
J: TRBJ1-3
length: 18
V: TRBV4-2

CDR3: CASSFRNTEAFF
size: once
J: TRBJ1-1
length: 12
V: TRBV6-6

CDR3: CASSPSRGSSYEQYF
size: -
J: TRBJ2-7
length: 15
V: TRBV28

CDR3: CASSEYTGNTEAFF
size: -
J: TRBJ1-1
length: 14
V: TRBV25-1

CDR3: CASSTGQGAYEQYF
size: -
J: TRBJ2-7
length: 14
V: TRBV5-1

CDR3: CASSINRDNEKLFF
size: -
J: TRBJ1-4
length: 14
V: TRBV19

CDR3: CASSMDGVNEKLFF
size: -
J: TRBJ1-4
length: 14
V: TRBV19

CDR3: CSVPPTGGGTDTQYF
size: -
J: TRBJ2-3
length: 15
V: TRBV29-1

CDR3: CASSPDRLFRSYGYTF
size: -
J: TRBJ1-2
length: 16
V: TRBV6-6

CDR3: CASSLGQGAADTQYF
size: -
J: TRBJ2-3
length: 15
V: TRBV5-1

CDR3: CASSQVGRADNEQFF
size: -
J: TRBJ2-1
length: 15
V: TRBV4-2

CDR3: CASSPPGGGDTEAFF
size: few
J: TRBJ1-1
length: 15
V: TRBV18

CDR3: CASSVRGGHSNQPQHF
size: -
J: TRBJ1-5
length: 16
V: TRBV25-1

CDR3: CSVGDRDETQYF
size: -
J: TRBJ2-5
length: 12
V: TRBV29-1

CDR3: CASSQDLETQYF
size: -
J: TRBJ2-5
length: 12
V: TRBV4-2

CDR3: CASSSGTGLNTIYF
size: -
J: TRBJ1-3
length: 14
V: TRBV5-1

CDR3: CASSYGQGNQPQHF
size: -
J: TRBJ1-5
length: 14
V: TRBV5-6

CDR3: CASSPRTGGGETQYF
size: -
J: TRBJ2-5
length: 15
V: TRBV27

CDR3: CASTRGDSNQPQHF
size: -
J: TRBJ1-5
length: 14
V: TRBV6-4

CDR3: CASSGRDRVEGYTF
size: -
J: TRBJ1-2
length: 14
V: TRBV6-6

CDR3: CSPWTGAQVGAFF
size: -
J: TRBJ1-1
length: 13
V: TRBV29-1

CDR3: CASSSGTGGNYEQYF
size: -
J: TRBJ2-7
length: 15
V: TRBV5-4

CDR3: CASSPASDTQYF
size: -
J: TRBJ2-3
length: 12
V: TRBV13

CDR3: CASSILNQPQHF
size: few
J: TRBJ1-5
length: 12
V: TRBV5-6

CDR3: CASSLAVGQGLDTEAFF
size: -
J: TRBJ1-1
length: 17
V: TRBV5-1

CDR3: CASSQDRGRWETQYF
size: -
J: TRBJ2-5
length: 15
V: TRBV27

CDR3: CASSLTGTLNTGELFF
size: -
J: TRBJ2-2
length: 16
V: TRBV7-3

CDR3: CASSEAGTGAYEQFF
size: -
J: TRBJ2-1
length: 15
V: TRBV25-1

CDR3: CASRRHKNTEAFF
size: -
J: TRBJ1-1
length: 13
V: TRBV6-5

CDR3: CASSARVGEQFF
size: -
J: TRBJ2-1
length: 12
V: TRBV2

CDR3: CASSITGTGGGTQYF
size: -
J: TRBJ2-5
length: 15
V: TRBV28